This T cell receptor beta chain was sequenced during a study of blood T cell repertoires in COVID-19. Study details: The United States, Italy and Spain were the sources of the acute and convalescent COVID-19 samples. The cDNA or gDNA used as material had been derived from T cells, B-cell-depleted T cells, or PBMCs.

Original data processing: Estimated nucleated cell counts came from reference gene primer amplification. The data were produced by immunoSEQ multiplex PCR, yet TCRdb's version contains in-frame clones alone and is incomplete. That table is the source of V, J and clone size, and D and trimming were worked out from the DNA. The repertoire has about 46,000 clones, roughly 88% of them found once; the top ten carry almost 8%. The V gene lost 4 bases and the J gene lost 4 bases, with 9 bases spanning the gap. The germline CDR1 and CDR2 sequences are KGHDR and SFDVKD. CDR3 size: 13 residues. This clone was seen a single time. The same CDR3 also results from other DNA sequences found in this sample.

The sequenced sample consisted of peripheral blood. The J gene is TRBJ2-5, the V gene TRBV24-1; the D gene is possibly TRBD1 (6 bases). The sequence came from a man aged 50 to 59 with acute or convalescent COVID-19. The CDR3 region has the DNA TGTGCCACCAGTGACCCGGACAGAGAGACCCAGTACTTC. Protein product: CATSDPDRETQYF.